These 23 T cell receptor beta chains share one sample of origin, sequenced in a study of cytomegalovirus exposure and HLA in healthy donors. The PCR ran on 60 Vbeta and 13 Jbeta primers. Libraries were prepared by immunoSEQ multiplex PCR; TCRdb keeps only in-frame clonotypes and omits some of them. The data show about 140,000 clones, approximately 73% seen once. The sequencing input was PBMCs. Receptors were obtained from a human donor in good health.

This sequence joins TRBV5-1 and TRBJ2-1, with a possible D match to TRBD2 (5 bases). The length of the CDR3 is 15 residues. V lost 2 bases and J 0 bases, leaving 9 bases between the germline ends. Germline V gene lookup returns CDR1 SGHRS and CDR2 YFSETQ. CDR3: CASSFGGLSYNEQFF. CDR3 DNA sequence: TGCGCCAGCAGCTTTGGTGGACTCTCCTACAATGAGCAGTTCTTC.

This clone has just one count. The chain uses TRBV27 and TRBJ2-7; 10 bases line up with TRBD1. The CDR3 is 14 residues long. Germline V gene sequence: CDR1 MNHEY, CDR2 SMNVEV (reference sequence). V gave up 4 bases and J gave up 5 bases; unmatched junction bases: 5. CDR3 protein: CASSSTGTGDEQYF. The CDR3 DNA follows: TGTGCCAGCAGTTCAACCGGGACAGGGGACGAGCAGTACTTC.

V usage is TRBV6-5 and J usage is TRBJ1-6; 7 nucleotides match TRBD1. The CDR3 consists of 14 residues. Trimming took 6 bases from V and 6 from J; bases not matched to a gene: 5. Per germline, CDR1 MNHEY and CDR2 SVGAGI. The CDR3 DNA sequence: TGTGCCAGCAGCAGACAGGGAGTTAATTCACCCCTCCACTTT. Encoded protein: CASSRQGVNSPLHF.

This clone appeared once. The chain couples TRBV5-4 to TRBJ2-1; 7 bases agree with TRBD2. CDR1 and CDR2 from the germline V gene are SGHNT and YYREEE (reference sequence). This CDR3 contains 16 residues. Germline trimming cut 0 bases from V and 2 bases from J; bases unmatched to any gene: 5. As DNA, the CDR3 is TGTGCCAGCAGCTTGGCCTTGCGGGGGACCTACAATGAGCAGTTCTTC. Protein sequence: CASSLALRGTYNEQFF.

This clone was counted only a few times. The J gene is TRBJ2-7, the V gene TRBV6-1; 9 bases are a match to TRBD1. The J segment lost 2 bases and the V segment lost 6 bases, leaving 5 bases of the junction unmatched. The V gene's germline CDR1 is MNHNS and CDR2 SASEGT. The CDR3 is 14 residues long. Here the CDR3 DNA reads TGTGCCAGCAGCACGACAGGGGGTGCCTACGAGCAGTACTTC. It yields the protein CASSTTGGAYEQYF.

The CDR3 DNA sequence: TGCGCCAGCAGCCCTAAAATCCAGGGGGGAGGAGATACGCAGTATTTT. As protein: CASSPKIQGGGDTQYF. V is TRBV5-1 and J is TRBJ2-3, with TRBD1 as a possible D gene (7 bases). The CDR3 extends over 16 amino acids. Germline CDR1 reads SGHRS; CDR2 reads YFSETQ. V was clipped by 4 bases and J by 5 bases, with 20 bases between them.

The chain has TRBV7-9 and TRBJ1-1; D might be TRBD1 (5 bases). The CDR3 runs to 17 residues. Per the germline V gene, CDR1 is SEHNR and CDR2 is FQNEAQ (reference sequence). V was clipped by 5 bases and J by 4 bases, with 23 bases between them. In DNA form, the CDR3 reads TGTGCCAGCAGCAACAATCGATGGACGGGCCAGGGCACTGAAGCTTTCTTT. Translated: CASSNNRWTGQGTEAFF.

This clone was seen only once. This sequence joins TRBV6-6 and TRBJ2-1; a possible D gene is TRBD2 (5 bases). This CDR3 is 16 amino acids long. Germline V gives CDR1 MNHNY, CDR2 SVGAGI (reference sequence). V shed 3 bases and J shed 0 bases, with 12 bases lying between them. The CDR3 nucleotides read TGTGCCAGCAGTTATGGCCGCCGGGACTCCTACAATGAGCAGTTCTTC. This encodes CASSYGRRDSYNEQFF.

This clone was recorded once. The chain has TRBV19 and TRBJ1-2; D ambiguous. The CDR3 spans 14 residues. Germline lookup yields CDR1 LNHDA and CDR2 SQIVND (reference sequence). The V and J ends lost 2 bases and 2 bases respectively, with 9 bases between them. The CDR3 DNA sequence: TGTGCCAGTAGTATAAGGGAGCGCAACTATGGCTACACCTTC. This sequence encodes CASSIRERNYGYTF.

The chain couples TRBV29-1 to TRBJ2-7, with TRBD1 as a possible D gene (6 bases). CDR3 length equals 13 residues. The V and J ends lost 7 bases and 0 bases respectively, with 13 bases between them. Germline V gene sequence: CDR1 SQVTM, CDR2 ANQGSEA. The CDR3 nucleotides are TGCAGCGCCCTGAGGGGGAACTCCTACGAGCAGTACTTC. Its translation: CSALRGNSYEQYF.

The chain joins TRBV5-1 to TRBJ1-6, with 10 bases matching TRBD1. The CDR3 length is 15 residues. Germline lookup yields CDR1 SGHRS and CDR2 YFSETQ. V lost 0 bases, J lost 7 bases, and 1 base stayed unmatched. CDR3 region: CASSLEGQGNSPLHF. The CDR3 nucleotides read TGCGCCAGCAGCTTGGAGGGACAGGGGAATTCACCCCTCCACTTT.

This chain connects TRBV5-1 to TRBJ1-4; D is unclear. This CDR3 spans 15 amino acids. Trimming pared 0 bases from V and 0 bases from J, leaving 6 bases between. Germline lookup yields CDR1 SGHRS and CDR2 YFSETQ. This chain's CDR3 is CASSLEPATNEKLFF. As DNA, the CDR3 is TGCGCCAGCAGCTTGGAGCCCGCAACTAATGAAAAACTGTTTTTT.

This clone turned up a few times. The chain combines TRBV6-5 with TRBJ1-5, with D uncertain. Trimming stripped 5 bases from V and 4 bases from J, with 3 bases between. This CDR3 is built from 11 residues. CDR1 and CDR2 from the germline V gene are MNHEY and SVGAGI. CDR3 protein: CASSLNQPQHF. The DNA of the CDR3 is TGTGCCAGCAGTCTTAATCAGCCCCAGCATTTT.

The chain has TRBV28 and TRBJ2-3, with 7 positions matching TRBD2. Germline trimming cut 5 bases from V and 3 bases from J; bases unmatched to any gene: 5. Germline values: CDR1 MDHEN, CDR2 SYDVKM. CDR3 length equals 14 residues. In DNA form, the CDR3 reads TGTGCCAGCAGTAACGGGGGGAGAACAGATACGCAGTATTTT. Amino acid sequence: CASSNGGRTDTQYF.

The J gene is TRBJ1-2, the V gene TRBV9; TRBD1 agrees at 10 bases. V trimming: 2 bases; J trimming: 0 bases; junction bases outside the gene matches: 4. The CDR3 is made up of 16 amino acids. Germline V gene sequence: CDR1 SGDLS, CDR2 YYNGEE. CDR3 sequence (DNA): TGTGCCAGCAGCGTGGGACAGGGGACGGCTAACTATGGCTACACCTTC. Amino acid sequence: CASSVGQGTANYGYTF. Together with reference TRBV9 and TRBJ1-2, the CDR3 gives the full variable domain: DSGVTQTPKHLITATGQRVTLRCSPRSGDLSVYWYQQSLDQGLQFLIQYYNGEERAKGNILERFSAQQFPDLHSELNLSSLELGDSALYFCASSVGQGTANYGYTFGSGTRLTVV.

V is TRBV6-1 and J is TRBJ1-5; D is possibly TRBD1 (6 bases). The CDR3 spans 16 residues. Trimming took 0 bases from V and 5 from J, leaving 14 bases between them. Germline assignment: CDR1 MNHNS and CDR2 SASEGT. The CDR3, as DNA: TGTGCCAGCAGTGAAGCAGGGCGGGGGGCTCATCAGCCCCAGCATTTT. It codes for CASSEAGRGAHQPQHF.

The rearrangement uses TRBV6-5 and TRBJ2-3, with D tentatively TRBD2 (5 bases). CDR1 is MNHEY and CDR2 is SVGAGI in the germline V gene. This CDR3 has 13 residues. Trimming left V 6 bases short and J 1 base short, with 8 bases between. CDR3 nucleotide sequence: TGTGCCAGCAGCCTCGGGGGCACAGATACGCAGTATTTT. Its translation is CASSLGGTDTQYF.

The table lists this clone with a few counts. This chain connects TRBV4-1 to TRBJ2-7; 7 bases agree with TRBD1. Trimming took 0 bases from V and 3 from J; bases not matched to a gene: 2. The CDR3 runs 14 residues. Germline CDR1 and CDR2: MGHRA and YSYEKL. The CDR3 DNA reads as TGCGCCAGCAGCCAAGACCCAGGGGGCTACGAGCAGTACTTC. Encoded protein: CASSQDPGGYEQYF.

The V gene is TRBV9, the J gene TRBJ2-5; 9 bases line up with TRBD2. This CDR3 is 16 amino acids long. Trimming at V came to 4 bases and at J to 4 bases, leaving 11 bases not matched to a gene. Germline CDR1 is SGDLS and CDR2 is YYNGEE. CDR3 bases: TGTGCCAGCAGCCCCCGGGGGGCGGGGGGGCGAGAGACCCAGTACTTC. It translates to CASSPRGAGGRETQYF.

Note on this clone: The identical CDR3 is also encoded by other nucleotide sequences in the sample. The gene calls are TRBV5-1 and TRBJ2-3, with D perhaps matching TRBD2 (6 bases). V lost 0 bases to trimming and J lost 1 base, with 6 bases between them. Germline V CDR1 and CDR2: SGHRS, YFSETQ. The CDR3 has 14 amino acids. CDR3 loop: CASSLAGGTDTQYF. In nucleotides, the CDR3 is TGCGCCAGCAGCTTGGCGGGGGGCACAGATACGCAGTATTTT.

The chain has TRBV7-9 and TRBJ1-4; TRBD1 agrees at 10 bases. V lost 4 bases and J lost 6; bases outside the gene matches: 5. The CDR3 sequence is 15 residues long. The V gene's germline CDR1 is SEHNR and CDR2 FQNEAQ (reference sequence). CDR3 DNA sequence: TGTGCCAGCAGCTCATCGACAGGGGGCTATGAAAAACTGTTTTTT. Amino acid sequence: CASSSSTGGYEKLFF.

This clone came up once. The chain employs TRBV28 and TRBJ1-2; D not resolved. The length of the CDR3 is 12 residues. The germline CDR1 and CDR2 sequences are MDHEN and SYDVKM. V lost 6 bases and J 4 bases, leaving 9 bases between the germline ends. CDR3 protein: CASRMYSYGYTF. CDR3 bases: TGTGCCAGCAGAATGTATAGCTATGGCTACACCTTC.

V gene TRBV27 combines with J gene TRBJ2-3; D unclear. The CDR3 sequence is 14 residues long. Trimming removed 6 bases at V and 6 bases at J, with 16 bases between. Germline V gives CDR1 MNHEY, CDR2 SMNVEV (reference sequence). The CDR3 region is CASSSPGLVDTQYF. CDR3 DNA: TGTGCCAGCAGCTCCCCCGGGTTAGTTGATACGCAGTATTTT.